This is a list of T cell receptor beta chains from one sample in a study of Tregs in tolerant kidney transplant recipients. Assay used: immunoSEQ multiplex PCR; TCRdb lists only in-frame clones, some missing. The sample includes around 230,000 clones, about 86% of them seen just once. The sample was CD4+ T cells from blood. These TCRs come from a human donor in good health. Each CDR3 is given with its conserved first and last residue. The order of the fields is J gene, D gene, clone size, V gene, CDR3 DNA, CDR3 protein. The D gene is left open where the match is weak. For some rows the clone size is stated as once, few or many, or as a class when expanded; others skip it.

TRBJ1-5	NA	NA	TRBV4-1	TGCGCCAGCAGCCAATTCGTAGCGGGGGTGCAGCCCCAGCATTTT	CASSQFVAGVQPQHF
TRBJ1-4	TRBD1	NA	TRBV18	TGTGCCAGCTCACCCCCGGACAGGCGCGCAACTAATGAAAAACTGTTTTTT	CASSPPDRRATNEKLFF
TRBJ2-7	NA	NA	TRBV11-2	TGTGCCAGCAGGCCCGCGGCCCTATCCTACGAGCAGTACTTC	CASRPAALSYEQYF
TRBJ2-1	NA	NA	TRBV2	TGTGCCAGCAGGGACTTCTCCTACAATGAGCAGTTCTTC	CASRDFSYNEQFF
TRBJ1-6	NA	NA	TRBV7-6	TGTGCCAGCAGCTTGGACATTTATAATTCACCCCTCCACTTT	CASSLDIYNSPLHF
TRBJ2-5	NA	NA	TRBV15	TGTGCCACCAGCAGAGATCCCCCAGGGGCGGGCGAGACCCAGTACTTC	CATSRDPPGAGETQYF
TRBJ1-1	NA	NA	TRBV25-1	TGTGCCAGCAGTGATCGTATCGCGGGTGCGAACACTGAAGCTTTCTTT	CASSDRIAGANTEAFF
TRBJ1-5	TRBD1	few	TRBV7-8	TGTGCCAGCAGCTTACAGGGGGCGAAGCCCCAGCATTTT	CASSLQGAKPQHF
TRBJ2-3	TRBD2	NA	TRBV27	TGTGCCACCCTGGGACTAGCGGGAAAAAATACGCAGTATTTT	CATLGLAGKNTQYF
TRBJ2-7	NA	NA	TRBV7-2	TGTGCCAGCAGCCCCGGCCGGGGTTCGTACGAGCAGTACTTC	CASSPGRGSYEQYF
TRBJ1-3	NA	few	TRBV19	TGTGCCAGTGGCCCAGGGTTTGGAAACACCATATATTTT	CASGPGFGNTIYF
TRBJ2-7	TRBD1	few	TRBV6-5	TGTGCCAGCAGTTATTCGGACAGGGGGCCCTACGAGCAGTACTTC	CASSYSDRGPYEQYF
TRBJ1-3	NA	NA	TRBV6-1	TGTGCCAGCAGTGAAGACGAGGGGTCCTCTGGAAACACCATATATTTT	CASSEDEGSSGNTIYF
TRBJ2-4	NA	NA	TRBV2	TGTGCCAGCAGCGGAGACAGAGGGGGCATTCAGTACTTC	CASSGDRGGIQYF
TRBJ2-5	TRBD1	NA	TRBV11-2	TGTGCCAGCAGCTCAGGACAGGACCAAGAGACCCAGTACTTC	CASSSGQDQETQYF
TRBJ2-7	TRBD1	NA	TRBV2	TGTGCCAGCAGTAAAGACAGGGAGTTCTACGAGCAGTACTTC	CASSKDREFYEQYF
TRBJ2-3	TRBD2	NA	TRBV7-3	TGTGCCAGCAGCTTAAGGACCATAGCGGGCTCAGATACGCAGTATTTT	CASSLRTIAGSDTQYF
TRBJ1-2	NA	NA	TRBV19	TGTGCCAGTAGCCAGGGGGGCTACACCTTC	CASSQGGYTF
TRBJ2-3	TRBD2	NA	TRBV10-2	TGCGCCAGCAGGACAGCGGGAGGCAGCACAGATACGCAGTATTTT	CASRTAGGSTDTQYF
TRBJ1-5	TRBD1	NA	TRBV6-7	TGTGCCAGCTCCCAGAAGTCCCGACAGGGCTGGGGTCAGCCCCAGCATTTT	CASSQKSRQGWGQPQHF
TRBJ1-5	NA	few	TRBV27	TGTGCCAGCAGTTTAGACAGGTCGTCGGGCCCTCAGCCCCAGCATTTT	CASSLDRSSGPQPQHF
TRBJ2-7	NA	NA	TRBV6-6	TGTGCCAGCAGTTACTCGAGGACAGTGGGCTACGAGCAGTACTTC	CASSYSRTVGYEQYF
TRBJ1-4	NA	few	TRBV5-8	TGTGCCAGCAGCTTGGTCCTTCGGAGTGAAAAACTGTTTTTT	CASSLVLRSEKLFF
TRBJ2-3	NA	NA	TRBV19	TGTGCCAGTAGTGCAGGGACACCCGCACTCCCGCAGTATTTT	CASSAGTPALPQYF
TRBJ2-5	TRBD2	NA	TRBV30	TGTGCCTGGAGTGGACTAGCGGGAGAGACCCAGTACTTC	CAWSGLAGETQYF
TRBJ1-2	NA	NA	TRBV5-1	TGCGCCAGCAGCTTCGAAACTAACTATGGCTACACCTTC	CASSFETNYGYTF
TRBJ1-2	TRBD1	NA	TRBV7-6	TGTGCCAGCAGCTTATCAGTGCTGTCGACAGGGGAGAATAACTATGGCTACACCTTC	CASSLSVLSTGENNYGYTF
TRBJ2-5	NA	NA	TRBV9	TGTGCCAGCAGCGTAGTGGGAGGCCAAGAGACCCAGTACTTC	CASSVVGGQETQYF
TRBJ1-1	NA	NA	TRBV2	TGTGCCAGCAGAACTGGGACGAACACTGAAGCTTTCTTT	CASRTGTNTEAFF
TRBJ1-6	TRBD1	NA	TRBV11-2	TGTGCCAGCAGCTCTCAGGGGGCGGCCTATAATTCACCCCTCCACTTT	CASSSQGAAYNSPLHF
TRBJ2-2	NA	NA	TRBV7-3	TGTGCCAGCAGCTTAACAGGGAAGCTGTTTTTT	CASSLTGKLFF
TRBJ1-1	TRBD1	NA	TRBV5-1	TGCGCCAGCAGCGGGACAGGGGGGAGCACTGAAGCTTTCTTT	CASSGTGGSTEAFF
TRBJ1-4	TRBD1	NA	TRBV5-4	TGTGCCAGCAGCCAGAGGGACAGGGCCGATGAAAAACTGTTTTTT	CASSQRDRADEKLFF
TRBJ2-7	NA	few	TRBV9	TGTGCCAGCAGCGCCACGCGGCGGGGATTCGAGCAGTACTTC	CASSATRRGFEQYF
TRBJ2-5	NA	NA	TRBV11-3	TGTGCCAGCAGCAGGGGTCCGCAAGAGACCCAGTACTTC	CASSRGPQETQYF
TRBJ1-2	NA	NA	TRBV25-1	TGTGCCAGCAGACAGAACTATGGCTACACCTTC	CASRQNYGYTF